This T cell receptor (beta chain) was recovered during a study of T-cell memory formation after mild COVID-19. Overall study context: The two donors had largely donor-specific TCR clusters. Findings of the study overall: SARS-CoV-2 specificity of second-wave clones peaking day 37 was unconfirmed. Clones shrinking from day 15 to 85 showed even CD4/CD8 mixes; later expanders tilted CD4+.

On this clonotype itself: The antigen remains undetermined.

Germline CDR1 is SQVTM and CDR2 is ANQGSEA. This CDR3 spans 12 amino acids. V was trimmed by 7 bases and J by 5 bases, leaving 14 bases between them. TCRdb redid the calling of the 5' RACE reads with MiXCR, one entry per CDR3 protein. The sample shows a few hundred thousand distinct CDR3 sequences, 25% to 30% of them seen only once. The sequence came from an adult woman who had mild COVID-19 (a few samples of this study predate the infection). Cell type and time point are not known. Sequencing used PBMCs or a T cell subset sorted from them (not recorded which). The chain combines TRBV29-1 with TRBJ2-5; tentatively, D is TRBD1 or TRBD2 (6 bases each). Here the CDR3 DNA reads TGCAGCGCCCGGAGGGGGGTGGAGACCCAGTACTTC. This sequence encodes CSARRGVETQYF.